The 21 T cell receptor beta chains reported below all come from one sample, sequenced in a study of shared clonotypes between healthy human individuals. TCRdb's copy holds only in-frame clones and misses some; the assay was immunoSEQ multiplex PCR. The sample includes around 2.5 million clones, roughly 93% of them seen just once. Sequences were obtained from naive CD4+ T cells from PBMCs. The subset was: CD45RA+ positively selected. The receptors here all came from a man aged 18 to 30 in good health. Some clones in this sample may be carry-over from other donors' samples.

Worth noting for this clone: This CDR3 is also generated by other DNA sequences in the sample. This chain uses TRBV7-3 with TRBJ1-1; the D gene is possibly TRBD1 (5 bases). Trimming stripped 5 bases from V and 1 base from J, with 11 bases between. Germline V gene sequence: CDR1 SGHTA, CDR2 FQGTGA. This CDR3 region has 14 residues. In nucleotides, the CDR3 is TGTGCCAGCAGCCTCGGGAGGGGGAACACTGAAGCTTTCTTT. Translating gives CASSLGRGNTEAFF.

The chain employs TRBV2 and TRBJ2-5; 9 bases fit TRBD1. CDR1 and CDR2 (germline): SNHLY, FYNNEI. After removal of 0 bases from V and 5 bases from J, the junction contained 7 bases not matched to a gene. CDR3 size: 16 residues. The CDR3 DNA reads TGTGCCAGCAGTGAAGCCCGGACAGGGGCTCGGGAGACCCAGTACTTC. This codes for CASSEARTGARETQYF. Complete variable domain (other parts from reference TRBV2 and TRBJ2-5): EPEVTQTPSHQVTQMGQEVILRCVPISNHLYFYWYRQILGQKVEFLVSFYNNEISEKSEIFDDQFSVERPDGSNFTLKIRSTKLEDSAMYFCASSEARTGARETQYFGPGTRLLVL.

The CDR3 DNA reads TGTGCCAGCAGTACACCGGGACTAGCTCACAATGAGCAGTTCTTC. Amino acid sequence: CASSTPGLAHNEQFF. The rearrangement uses TRBV28 and TRBJ2-1; 9 bases match TRBD2. V was clipped by 5 bases and J by 5 bases; unmatched bases: 7. From germline, CDR1 is MDHEN and CDR2 SYDVKM. The CDR3 length is 15 residues.

The CDR3 DNA reads as TGTGCCAGCAGCCCCCTGGGGGTCCGGGGCGACTATGGCTACACCTTC. Protein: CASSPLGVRGDYGYTF. The V and J genes are TRBV27 and TRBJ1-2; TRBD1 might be the D (5 bases). Germline CDR1 reads MNHEY; CDR2 reads SMNVEV (reference sequence). V lost 6 bases and J 3 bases, leaving 20 bases between the germline ends. The CDR3 contains 16 residues.

The DNA for the CDR3 is TGCAGCGTTGGTCCGGGCTTGAAGAACGAGCAGTACTTC. Translated, it gives CSVGPGLKNEQYF. The V and J genes are TRBV29-1 and TRBJ2-7; no firm D call. The V gene's germline CDR1 is SQVTM and CDR2 ANQGSEA. This CDR3 spans 13 amino acids. Trimming shortened V by 4 bases and J by 5 bases, and 15 bases separated the two germline ends.

The chain joins TRBV25-1 to TRBJ2-1; TRBD1 agrees at 7 bases. There are 14 residues in the CDR3. Germline V gives CDR1 MGHDK, CDR2 SYGVNS. The junction had 3 bases not matched to a gene; V was cut back by 6 bases and J by 1 base. In DNA form, the CDR3 reads TGTGCCAGCAGGAGACAGGGTTCCTACAATGAGCAGTTCTTC. It specifies CASRRQGSYNEQFF.

The chain combines TRBV5-4 with TRBJ2-1, with D unresolved. Between the trimmed V and J ends, which lost 3 bases and 8 bases, there was a span of 15 bases. CDR1 is SGHNT and CDR2 is YYREEE in the germline V gene (reference sequence). This CDR3 has 14 amino acids. CDR3 sequence reads: CASSSSAGIYEQFF. The CDR3 DNA reads as TGTGCCAGCAGCTCTTCTGCAGGCATCTATGAGCAGTTCTTC. Based on the CDR3 plus reference TRBV5-4 and TRBJ2-1, the full variable domain is ETGVTQSPTHLIKTRGQQVTLRCSSQSGHNTVSWYQQALGQGPQFIFQYYREEENGRGNFPPRFSGLQFPNYSSELNVNALELDDSALYLCASSSSAGIYEQFFGPGTRLTVL.

This chain links TRBV6-5 with TRBJ2-1; unclear D gene. Germline loops: CDR1 MNHEY, CDR2 SVGAGI. This CDR3 has 15 residues. V was pared by 6 bases and J by 1 base, with 13 bases between. The CDR3 region is CASSRSARSYNEQFF. The CDR3 DNA reads as TGTGCCAGCAGCCGCAGTGCAAGATCCTACAATGAGCAGTTCTTC.

The rearrangement joins TRBV5-1 to TRBJ1-4; 8 positions agree with TRBD1. Trimming removed 0 bases from V and 8 bases from J; junction bases left unmatched: 9. Germline V gene sequence: CDR1 SGHRS, CDR2 YFSETQ. CDR3 size: 16 residues. The CDR3 DNA reads as TGCGCCAGCAGCTTGGGAGGACAGGGCCTTGGGGAAAAACTGTTTTTT. Amino acid sequence: CASSLGGQGLGEKLFF.

The chain is built from TRBV5-1 and TRBJ1-5; 9 bases map to TRBD1. Trimming took 2 bases from V and 3 from J; bases not matched to a gene: 3. Per germline, CDR1 SGHRS and CDR2 YFSETQ. The CDR3 spans 15 residues. The CDR3 here is CASSLQGALNQPQHF. The CDR3 nucleotides read TGCGCCAGCAGCTTACAGGGGGCCCTCAATCAGCCCCAGCATTTT.

This chain uses TRBV7-2 with TRBJ2-7; a weak D match, TRBD2 (5 bases). The CDR3 is 15 amino acids. The V and J ends lost 4 bases and 4 bases respectively, with 17 bases between them. Germline assignment: CDR1 SGHTA and CDR2 FQGNSA. DNA of the CDR3: TGTGCCAGCAGCTCGCGAGAGGGTCGGGGTTACGAGCAGTACTTC. As protein: CASSSREGRGYEQYF. Full variable domain (missing parts from reference TRBV7-2 and TRBJ2-7): GAGVSQSPSNKVTEKGKDVELRCDPISGHTALYWYRQSLGQGLEFLIYFQGNSAPDKSGLPSDRFSAERTGGSVSTLTIQRTQQEDSAVYLCASSSREGRGYEQYFGPGTRLTVT.

The chain joins TRBV4-3 to TRBJ2-1, with D maybe TRBD1 (6 bases). The germline gives CDR1 LGHNA, CDR2 YSLEER. Trimming removed 4 bases from V and 0 bases from J, with 10 bases in between. The CDR3 length is 15 residues. CDR3 coding DNA: TGCGCCAGCAGCCCTTGGGACAACTCCTACAATGAGCAGTTCTTC. Its protein product is CASSPWDNSYNEQFF.

V gene TRBV5-4 combines with J gene TRBJ2-1; TRBD2 agrees at 14 bases. J was trimmed by 9 bases and V by 5 bases; bases with no gene match: 7. This CDR3 region has 15 residues. From germline, CDR1 is SGHNT and CDR2 YYREEE (reference sequence). The CDR3 coding sequence is TGTGCCAGCAGACCGGGACTAGCGGGAGTCGGTGAGCAGTTCTTC. Amino acids: CASRPGLAGVGEQFF.

This clone was detected a few times. Other DNA sequences of this sample code for an identical CDR3. V usage is TRBV19 and J usage is TRBJ2-7; 9 bases align to TRBD1. The junction had 2 bases not matched to a gene; V was cut back by 6 bases and J by 2 bases. Germline lookup yields CDR1 LNHDA and CDR2 SQIVND (reference sequence). The CDR3 sequence is 13 residues long. For the CDR3, the DNA is TGTGCCAGTAGCCGGGACAGGGCCTACGAGCAGTACTTC. Translated, it gives CASSRDRAYEQYF.

V usage is TRBV9 and J usage is TRBJ2-3; D is possibly TRBD2 (6 bases). Germline assignment: CDR1 SGDLS and CDR2 YYNGEE. The V gene lost 7 bases and the J gene lost 6 bases, with 9 bases spanning the gap. The CDR3 length is 11 residues. This CDR3 is CASGGVDTQYF. In DNA, the CDR3 is TGTGCCAGCGGAGGGGTGGATACGCAGTATTTT.

This clone was counted a single time. This sample includes further DNA sequences coding for the same CDR3. This chain uses TRBV5-1 with TRBJ2-7, with D hard to call. CDR1 and CDR2 (germline): SGHRS, YFSETQ. The V end lost 0 bases, the J end lost 0 bases, and 10 bases lay between the germline ends. This CDR3 has 15 amino acids. The CDR3 loop is CASSLVVAGSYEQYF. CDR3 bases: TGCGCCAGCAGCTTGGTCGTCGCAGGCTCCTACGAGCAGTACTTC.

CDR3 nucleotides: TGTGCCAGCAGTGAAATATGGACTAGCGGGAGGCAGGAGCAGTACTTC. It yields the protein CASSEIWTSGRQEQYF. The chain carries TRBV6-1 and TRBJ2-7, with 14 positions matching TRBD2. Trimming removed 2 bases from V and 7 bases from J; junction bases left unmatched: 7. The CDR3 spans 16 residues. Germline V gene data show CDR1 as MNHNS and CDR2 as SASEGT.

With regard to this clone: The same CDR3 also results from other DNA sequences found in this sample. The chain links TRBV19 to TRBJ2-1; no clear D gene. Germline values: CDR1 LNHDA, CDR2 SQIVND (reference sequence). Deletions cut 3 bases from V and 7 bases from J, with 10 bases between. The CDR3 has 13 residues. The CDR3 nucleotides read TGTGCCAGTAGTATCACTGGGTCGAATGAGCAGTTCTTC. Its protein product is CASSITGSNEQFF.

Comments on this clone: Other DNA variants within this sample encode the same CDR3. J is TRBJ2-7 and V is TRBV19; 7 positions agree with TRBD2. From germline, CDR1 is LNHDA and CDR2 SQIVND (reference sequence). This CDR3 has 14 residues. With 6 bases clipped from V and 0 bases from J, the junction kept 5 bases outside the gene matches. CDR3 coding DNA: TGTGCCAGTAGCCTGGGGGGGAGCTCCTACGAGCAGTACTTC. Protein sequence: CASSLGGSSYEQYF.

V gene TRBV12-5 combines with J gene TRBJ2-6; unclear D gene. Germline CDR1 LGHNT, CDR2 FRNRAP. This CDR3 is built from 16 residues. V shed 3 bases and J shed 2 bases, with 11 bases lying between them. CDR3 protein: CASGFLLGPGANVLTF. In DNA, the CDR3 is TGTGCTAGTGGTTTCCTTCTGGGCCCTGGGGCCAACGTCCTGACTTTC.

In regard to this clone: Other DNA sequences in the sample encode the same CDR3. V is TRBV29-1 and J is TRBJ1-1; D possibly corresponds to TRBD1 (5 bases). The CDR3 consists of 11 residues. The germline V gene encodes CDR1 SQVTM and CDR2 ANQGSEA. Trimming took 5 bases from V and 4 from J, leaving 8 bases between them. In DNA, the CDR3 is TGCAGCGTTCAGGGAGCCACTGAAGCTTTCTTT. This translates into CSVQGATEAFF.